One sample yielded the 24 T cell receptor beta chains listed below, sequenced in a study of glioma-infiltrating T cells. TCR alpha and beta CDR3 regions were amplified from RNA using iRepertoire nested multiplex PCR. TCRdb ran MiXCR on the multiplex PCR reads and lists one entry per CDR3 protein. The repertoire holds 100,000 to 150,000 distinct CDR3 sequences, with approximately 24% as singletons. Specimen: glioma tissue, nonneoplastic brain tissue, or PBMCs (not recorded which). The source of these receptors is a human donor with low-grade glioma or glioblastoma, undergoing nonglioma brain surgery, or in good health (not recorded which).

This clonotype has more than one count but fewer than ten. The CDR3, as DNA: TGCAGTGCTAGAGAGCAGGGAAAAAACACTGAAGCTTTCTTT. It encodes CSAREQGKNTEAFF. The rearrangement joins TRBV20-1 to TRBJ1-1; D possibly corresponds to TRBD1 (5 bases). V was shortened by 0 bases and J by 2 bases, with 10 bases between the two germline ends. Germline CDR1 and CDR2: DFQATT and SNEGSKA (reference sequence). This CDR3 comprises 14 residues.

This clonotype was seen more than once but under ten times. The chain is built from TRBV5-1 and TRBJ2-7; 7 bases agree with TRBD1. The length of the CDR3 is 12 residues. Germline V CDR1 and CDR2: SGHRS, YFSETQ. The J segment lost 7 bases and the V segment lost 4 bases, leaving 5 bases of the junction unmatched. The CDR3 DNA reads TGCGCCAGCAGCCCGACAGGGTTGGAGCAGTACGTC. Translation: CASSPTGLEQYV.

As for this clonotype: A much more abundant neighbour one base away suggests this may be a read error. The chain employs TRBV4-1 and TRBJ2-1; D perhaps matches TRBD2 (5 bases). The CDR3 has 15 residues. Germline V gene sequence: CDR1 MGHRA, CDR2 YSYEKL. The CDR3 here is CASRQDWGAYNEQFF. The DNA for the CDR3 is TGCGCCAGCAGACAAGATTGGGGAGCATACAATGAGCAGTTCTTC.

This clonotype appeared a few times. The J gene is TRBJ2-2, the V gene TRBV6-1; 9 nucleotides line up with TRBD2. CDR3 size: 14 residues. In germline, CDR1 is MNHNS, CDR2 SASEGT. V dropped 4 bases and J dropped 5; count of bases not matched to a gene: 2. DNA for the CDR3: TGTGCCAGCAGTGCTAGCGGGGTGACCGGGGAGCTGTTTTTT. Amino acid sequence: CASSASGVTGELFF.

The genes are TRBV20-1 and TRBJ1-2; D not certain. V lost 6 bases and J 8 bases, leaving 19 bases between the germline ends. The germline V gene has CDR1 DFQATT and CDR2 SNEGSKA (reference sequence). The CDR3 sequence is 13 residues long. CDR3 sequence reads: CSAIEGVYRGYTF. The CDR3 nucleotides are TGCAGTGCGATCGAGGGCGTTTATCGGGGCTACACCTTC.

The chain uses TRBV24-1 and TRBJ2-1; no firm D call. Between the trimmed V and J ends, which lost 4 bases and 0 bases, there was a span of 9 bases. This CDR3 is built from 15 residues. Germline CDR1 KGHDR, CDR2 SFDVKD. The CDR3 DNA reads TGTGCCACCAGTGACGTGAAACCCTCCTACAATGAGCAGTTCTTC. It specifies CATSDVKPSYNEQFF.

This clonotype was observed at least ten times. This chain joins TRBV27 and TRBJ1-3; D gene uncertain. V was cut by 6 bases and J by 0 bases, with 6 bases left in between. The CDR3 is 13 residues long. Germline V gives CDR1 MNHEY, CDR2 SMNVEV (reference sequence). CDR3 region: CASRTYSGNTIYF. The DNA for the CDR3 is TGTGCCAGCAGGACCTACTCTGGAAACACCATATATTTT.

As concerns this clonotype: This may be a read error, as it is one base from a much larger clone. The V and J genes are TRBV12-3 or TRBV12-4 and TRBJ1-1, with D perhaps TRBD1 (5 bases). V lost 11 bases and J 1 base, leaving 17 bases between the germline ends. The CDR3 runs 14 residues. The CDR3 nucleotides are TGTGCCGGCACTCGAGGGGTAGCGAACACTGAAGCTTTCTTT. It is translated as CAGTRGVANTEAFF.

The V and J genes are TRBV3-1 and TRBJ1-2; D possibly corresponds to TRBD1 (5 bases). Trimming removed 3 bases from V and 7 bases from J, with 21 bases in between. CDR1 and CDR2 (germline): LGHDT, YNNKEL (reference sequence). The CDR3 is 16 amino acids. CDR3 sequence: CASSHLSGGEAGGYTF. The CDR3 nucleotides read TGTGCCAGCAGCCACCTAAGTGGAGGGGAGGCCGGTGGCTACACCTTC.

The sample holds a few counts of this clonotype. The CDR3 region has the DNA TGTGCCAGCAGTTACAGGGCGGTAGACAATGAGCAGTTCTTC. It encodes CASSYRAVDNEQFF. The genes are TRBV6-6 and TRBJ2-1, with D unresolved. The germline V gene encodes CDR1 MNHNY and CDR2 SVGAGI (reference sequence). Trimming stripped 2 bases from V and 5 bases from J, with 10 bases between. CDR3 length equals 14 residues.

The chain links TRBV7-2 to TRBJ2-3; 12 bases are shared with TRBD2. Germline values: CDR1 SGHTA, CDR2 FQGNSA. Trimming took 3 bases from V and 2 from J; bases not matched to a gene: 3. This CDR3 spans 16 amino acids. CDR3 in amino acids: CASSFRTSGITDTQYF. CDR3 bases: TGTGCCAGCAGCTTTAGGACTAGCGGGATCACAGATACGCAGTATTTT.

This clonotype was recorded many times. The chain uses TRBV3-1 and TRBJ2-3; D ambiguous. The CDR3 is made up of 14 amino acids. Germline V gene sequence: CDR1 LGHDT, CDR2 YNNKEL (reference sequence). Trimming cost V 1 base and J 6 bases, with 11 bases left between them. The CDR3 sequence is CASSQAAQADTQYF. In DNA, the CDR3 is TGTGCCAGCAGCCAAGCAGCGCAGGCGGATACGCAGTATTTT.

About this clonotype itself: The junction departs from germline at one end; a sequencing error may be responsible. This sequence joins TRBV27 and TRBJ2-3; 7 nucleotides line up with TRBD1. The CDR3 sequence is 16 residues long. Germline-derived CDR1 and CDR2 are MNHEY and SMNVEV (reference sequence). Here the CDR3 DNA reads TGTGCCACCAGTGATTTCGTGACAGGGAGCACAGATACGCAGTATTTT. It codes for CATSDFVTGSTDTQYF.

This clonotype was seen a few times. The chain joins TRBV5-1 to TRBJ2-7; maybe TRBD1 (6 bases). The ends were cut back, 4 bases at V and 1 base at J, with 15 bases in the middle. Germline V CDR1 and CDR2: SGHRS, YFSETQ. The CDR3 loop spans 15 amino acids. The CDR3 DNA sequence: TGCGCCAGCAGCGTCGGGACACCAGGATCCTACGAGCAGTACGTC. It encodes CASSVGTPGSYEQYV.

As concerns this clonotype: A much larger clone differs from this one at a single base, so this may be a read error. The chain joins TRBV28 to TRBJ1-5; D gene unclear. The CDR3 is 13 residues long. The germline CDR1 and CDR2 sequences are MDHEN and SYDVKM. CDR3 sequence reads: CASSTDSNQRQHF. Written as DNA, the CDR3 is TGTGCCAGCAGTACCGATAGCAATCAGCGCCAGCATTTT.

The CDR3 region has the DNA TGTGCCAGCAGCCAGGACAGGGACATCACTGAAGCTTTCTTT. Its protein is CASSQDRDITEAFF. The chain joins TRBV3-1 to TRBJ1-1; TRBD1 aligns across 8 bases. V dropped 3 bases and J dropped 4; count of bases not matched to a gene: 4. CDR1 is LGHDT and CDR2 is YNNKEL in the germline V gene (reference sequence). The CDR3 extends over 14 amino acids.

The chain carries TRBV20-1 and TRBJ2-1, with 8 bases aligning to TRBD2. The V and J ends lost 3 bases and 6 bases, in that order; junction bases with no gene match: 7. The germline CDR1 and CDR2 sequences are DFQATT and SNEGSKA (reference sequence). CDR3 size: 14 residues. CDR3 DNA sequence: TGCAGTGCTAGGGTGGGACTAGGGGGCAATGAGCAGTTCTTC. Translated, it gives CSARVGLGGNEQFF.

This clonotype was seen a handful of times. The chain links TRBV7-3 to TRBJ2-6, with D tentatively TRBD1 or TRBD2 (6 bases each). Trimming removed 5 bases from V and 2 bases from J, with 10 bases in between. The CDR3 is 15 amino acids. The germline V gene has CDR1 SGHTA and CDR2 FQGTGA. Here the CDR3 reads CASSLGGPGANVLTF. CDR3 DNA sequence: TGTGCCAGCAGCCTAGGGGGGCCTGGGGCCAACGTCCTGACTTTC.

This chain connects TRBV7-9 to TRBJ1-1; D gene unclear. Germline values: CDR1 SEHNR, CDR2 FQNEAQ (reference sequence). The CDR3 is 11 residues long. Trimming left V 9 bases short and J 6 bases short, with 11 bases between. The CDR3 protein is CASSPEAEAFF. The CDR3 bases are TGTGCCAGTTCTCCCGAAGCTGAAGCTTTCTTT.

This clonotype was seen repeatedly, ten times or more. The chain employs TRBV7-2 and TRBJ2-4; possible D gene TRBD2, 7 bases. Germline-derived CDR1 and CDR2 are SGHTA and FQGNSA. The V end was cut by 3 bases, the J end by 6 bases, with 9 bases between. CDR3 length: 13 residues. CDR3 coding DNA: TGTGCCAGCAGCTTGGGGGGGGCAAACATTCAGTACTTC. It is translated as CASSLGGANIQYF.

In this sample, this clonotype turned up many times. V usage is TRBV20-1 and J usage is TRBJ2-1; 8 bases fit TRBD1. Germline CDR1 is DFQATT and CDR2 is SNEGSKA (reference sequence). This CDR3 has 14 residues. Trimming took 6 bases from V and 4 from J; bases not matched to a gene: 8. The CDR3: CSASGQGPYNEQFF. CDR3 DNA: TGCAGTGCCTCCGGACAGGGACCTTACAATGAGCAGTTCTTC.

This clonotype was detected ten times or more. The chain carries TRBV27 and TRBJ1-2; no firm D call. The CDR3 is 12 amino acids. Germline V gene sequence: CDR1 MNHEY, CDR2 SMNVEV (reference sequence). V lost 4 bases to trimming and J lost 6 bases, with 9 bases between them. CDR3 sequence: CASSSKRDGYTF. The CDR3 DNA is TGTGCCAGCAGTTCAAAGAGAGATGGCTACACCTTC.

This clonotype was observed a handful of times. V and J are TRBV7-9 and TRBJ1-1; D possibly corresponds to TRBD1 (5 bases). Germline assignment: CDR1 SEHNR and CDR2 FQNEAQ (reference sequence). The CDR3 sequence is 13 residues long. V dropped 2 bases and J dropped 4 bases, with 8 bases sitting between them. The CDR3 sequence is CASSLSGSTEAFF. The CDR3 DNA reads as TGTGCCAGCAGCTTATCAGGGAGCACTGAAGCTTTCTTT.

This clonotype came up a few times. CDR3 amino acids: CASSTGQGWNSPLHF. The CDR3 DNA sequence: TGTGCCAGCAGCACGGGACAGGGATGGAATTCACCCCTCCACTTT. The chain uses TRBV7-8 and TRBJ1-6, with 9 bases matching TRBD1. The CDR3 has 15 amino acids. The junction had 6 bases not matched to a gene; V was cut back by 5 bases and J by 7 bases. Per the germline V gene, CDR1 is SGHVS and CDR2 is FQNEAQ.